This T cell receptor (beta chain) was found in a study of T cells of healthy individuals. This clonotype was observed many times. V lost 0 bases, J lost 11 bases, and 13 bases lay in between. The length of the CDR3 is 13 residues. The germline gives CDR1 SGHAT, CDR2 FQNNGV. TCRdb called the 5' RACE reads again in MiXCR, with one record for every CDR3 protein. The data hold 40,000 to 45,000 distinct CDR3 sequences, with approximately 4.5% observed a single time. The receptor comes from a human donor in good health. The gene calls are TRBV11-2 and TRBJ1-1; D is uncertain. The CDR3 sequence is CASSLEYISPAFF. In DNA, the CDR3 is TGTGCCAGCAGCTTAGAGTACATCTCGCCCGCTTTCTTT.